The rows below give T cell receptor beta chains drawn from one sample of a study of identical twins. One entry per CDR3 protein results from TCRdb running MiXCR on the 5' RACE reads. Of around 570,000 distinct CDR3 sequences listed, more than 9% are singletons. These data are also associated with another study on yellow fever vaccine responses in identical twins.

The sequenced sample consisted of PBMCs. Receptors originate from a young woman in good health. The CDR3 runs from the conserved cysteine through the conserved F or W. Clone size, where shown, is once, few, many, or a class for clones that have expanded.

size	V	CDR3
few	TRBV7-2	CASSSPRLAGELFF
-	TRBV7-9	CASSLPRTGQNTEAFF
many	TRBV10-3	CAISGGTEAFF
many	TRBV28	CASSSSSGGYNEQFF
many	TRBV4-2	CASSQDWTTNNEQFF
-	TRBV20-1	CSASDRNTLYEQYF
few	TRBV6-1	CASSHGTLLSYNEQFF
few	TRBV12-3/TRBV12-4	CASSLNRADSPLHF
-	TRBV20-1	CSARDWTSPNTDTQYF
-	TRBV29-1	CSVEDEGLTGNSYEQYF
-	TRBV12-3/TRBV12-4	CASSWRSSTDTQYF
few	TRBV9	CASSEGGGGTPQETQYF
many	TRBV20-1	CSASYPGQNTQYF
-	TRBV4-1	CASSQKVQIDTQYF
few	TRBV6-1	CASSLDRGLPGEQYF
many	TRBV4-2	CASRTGTVNTGELFF
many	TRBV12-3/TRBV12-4	CASTLGDSPYEQYF
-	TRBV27	CASSRSPAYEQYF
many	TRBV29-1	CSAGEGGGTDTQYF
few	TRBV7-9	CASSTEVVYEQYF
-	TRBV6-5	CASSPGQNEQFF
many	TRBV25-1	CASSVDRALETEAFF
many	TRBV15	CATSGQTYNEQFF
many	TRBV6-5	CASSPVPGEQYF
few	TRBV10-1	CASSEGGAGGAGELFF
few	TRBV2	CASRGRTGTDTQYF
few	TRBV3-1	CASSSRTAERRYTF
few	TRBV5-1	CASSLGTLTGGPGTEAFF
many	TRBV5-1	CASSNTGTSGRNTDTQYF
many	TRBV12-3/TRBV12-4	CASSHNRLAQDTQYF
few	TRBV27	CASGNSGGLYQPQHF